These T cell receptor beta chains were read from a single sample in a study of CD8 T cells in ankylosing spondylitis. TCRdb reprocessed the 5' RACE reads with MiXCR, giving one entry per CDR3 protein. In the table there are some 200,000 distinct CDR3 sequences, 15% to 20% of which are singletons. The specimen was blood, either unsorted or a sorted T cell fraction (not recorded which). Receptors originate from a male donor aged 10-30 years with ankylosing spondylitis or in good health (not recorded which). Both conserved end residues are part of each CDR3. The order of the fields is clone size, D gene, CDR3 length, V gene, J gene, CDR3 protein, CDR3 DNA. The D gene is left open where the match is weak. Only some rows state a clone size, as once, few, many or a class for expanded clones.

many	.	14	TRBV7-9	TRBJ2-2	CASKQPGYGGELFF	TGTGCCAGCAAACAGCCGGGATATGGCGGGGAGCTGTTTTTT
many	TRBD1	14	TRBV29-1	TRBJ1-1	CSVEKGAYMGEAFF	TGCAGCGTTGAAAAGGGGGCGTATATGGGTGAAGCTTTCTTT
many	TRBD2	14	TRBV28	TRBJ2-2	CASTSSGRAGELFF	TGTGCCAGCACGTCTAGCGGGAGGGCCGGGGAGCTGTTTTTT
many	.	14	TRBV11-2	TRBJ2-5	CASSPSGGKETQYF	TGTGCCAGCAGCCCTTCTGGCGGGAAAGAGACCCAGTACTTC
.	TRBD1	13	TRBV20-1	TRBJ1-1	CSASQGAITEAFF	TGCAGTGCTAGCCAGGGGGCTATCACTGAAGCTTTCTTT
many	.	14	TRBV6-6	TRBJ1-6	CASSYPRDNSPLHF	TGTGCCAGCAGTTACCCCAGAGATAATTCACCCCTCCACTTT
many	TRBD2	16	TRBV9	TRBJ2-1	CASSAGTSGVAREQFF	TGTGCCAGCAGCGCGGGGACTAGCGGGGTCGCACGGGAGCAGTTCTTC
.	TRBD1	15	TRBV6-5	TRBJ2-6	CASRGQPSGANVLTF	TGTGCCAGCAGGGGACAGCCCTCTGGGGCCAACGTCCTGACTTTC
.	.	15	TRBV14	TRBJ2-1	CASSQILAEGNEQFF	TGTGCCAGCAGCCAGATACTAGCAGAAGGCAATGAGCAGTTCTTC
many	TRBD1	16	TRBV18	TRBJ1-6	CASSPSGTGGFLPLHF	TGTGCCAGCTCACCGTCGGGGACAGGGGGCTTTTTACCCCTCCACTTT
few	TRBD2	16	TRBV4-2	TRBJ2-5	CASSQPMMGGEETQYF	TGTGCCAGCAGCCAACCGATGATGGGGGGGGAAGAGACCCAGTACTTC
many	TRBD1	15	TRBV20-1	TRBJ1-2	CSATGQGPDNYGYTF	TGCAGTGCTACTGGACAGGGGCCTGACAACTATGGCTACACCTTC
.	TRBD1	15	TRBV28	TRBJ2-2	CASSSGTVWYGELFF	TGTGCCAGCTCCTCCGGGACAGTGTGGTACGGGGAGCTGTTTTTT
many	.	15	TRBV12-3/TRBV12-4	TRBJ1-6	CASSPEFGGSSPLHF	TGTGCCAGCAGTCCCGAATTTGGGGGGAGTTCACCCCTCCACTTT
.	TRBD1	16	TRBV12-3/TRBV12-4	TRBJ2-2	CASSLRGRPPTGELFF	TGTGCCAGCAGTCTCAGGGGGCGCCCCCCCACCGGGGAGCTGTTTTTT
many	.	14	TRBV11-2	TRBJ2-2	CASSRDGDTGELFF	TGTGCCAGCAGCCGGGACGGCGACACCGGGGAGCTGTTTTTT
many	TRBD1	13	TRBV12-3/TRBV12-4	TRBJ1-2	CASRSGTGDGYTF	TGTGCCAGCAGGTCCGGGACAGGGGATGGCTACACCTTC
.	.	15	TRBV30	TRBJ2-2	CAWSVGNTNTGELFF	TGTGCCTGGAGTGTCGGAAATACGAACACCGGGGAGCTGTTTTTT
many	TRBD1	14	TRBV6-1	TRBJ2-1	CASSVRDRNNEQFF	TGTGCCAGCAGTGTCCGGGACAGGAACAATGAGCAGTTCTTC
many	TRBD1	17	TRBV19	TRBJ2-1	CASSIEMTGGGYNEQFF	TGTGCCAGTAGTATAGAGATGACAGGGGGCGGATACAATGAGCAGTTCTTC
.	TRBD2	13	TRBV20-1	TRBJ2-1	CSAPWTSYNEQFF	TGCAGTGCTCCCTGGACTAGCTACAATGAGCAGTTCTTC
many	TRBD2	14	TRBV2	TRBJ2-3	CASTNLAGEGTQYF	TGTGCCAGCACCAACCTAGCGGGAGAAGGGACGCAGTATTTT
many	.	16	TRBV7-9	TRBJ2-7	CASSPGAGSPDYEQYF	TGTGCCAGCAGCCCGGGGGCAGGGAGTCCGGACTACGAGCAGTACTTC
.	.	14	TRBV20-1	TRBJ2-6	CSARTVSGANVLTF	TGCAGTGCTAGGACGGTTTCTGGGGCCAACGTCCTGACTTTC
many	TRBD2	15	TRBV9	TRBJ2-1	CASSVMWREPNEQFF	TGTGCCAGCAGCGTAATGTGGCGGGAGCCGAATGAGCAGTTCTTC
.	TRBD1	17	TRBV29-1	TRBJ2-2	CSVESFRDRGSTGELFF	TGCAGCGTTGAGAGCTTCCGGGACAGGGGATCCACCGGGGAGCTGTTTTTT
.	TRBD2	17	TRBV6-2/TRBV6-3	TRBJ2-1	CASSKIKGAGPYNEQFF	TGTGCCAGCAGTAAGATAAAGGGAGCGGGGCCTTACAATGAGCAGTTCTTC
many	.	14	TRBV5-5	TRBJ1-1	CASSLESVNTEAFF	TGTGCCAGCAGCTTGGAGAGCGTTAACACTGAAGCTTTCTTT
many	TRBD2	15	TRBV12-3/TRBV12-4	TRBJ2-1	CASQRETGSYNEQFF	TGTGCCAGTCAGCGGGAGACGGGGTCCTACAATGAGCAGTTCTTC
.	TRBD1	15	TRBV11-3	TRBJ1-4	CASSSRTGTNEKLFF	TGTGCCAGCAGCTCGCGGACAGGTACTAATGAAAAACTGTTTTTT
many	TRBD2	16	TRBV5-5	TRBJ2-4	CASSRTSDDSVNIQYF	TGTGCCAGCAGCCGGACTAGCGACGACTCGGTAAACATTCAGTACTTC
many	.	13	TRBV29-1	TRBJ2-5	CSVNPFTKETQYF	TGCAGCGTTAATCCATTCACTAAAGAGACCCAGTACTTC
.	.	14	TRBV7-2	TRBJ2-7	CASSLGLNSYEQYF	TGTGCCAGCAGCTTAGGGCTTAACTCCTACGAGCAGTACTTC
many	TRBD2	17	TRBV6-2/TRBV6-3	TRBJ2-2	CASSYGTSAVNTGELFF	TGTGCCAGCAGTTACGGGACTAGCGCAGTCAACACCGGGGAGCTGTTTTTT
many	.	14	TRBV12-3/TRBV12-4	TRBJ1-1	CASSLTGLNTEAFF	TGTGCCAGCAGTCTTACAGGGTTGAACACTGAAGCTTTCTTT
few	.	11	TRBV6-5	TRBJ2-3	CASSVADTQYF	TGTGCCAGCAGTGTTGCAGATACGCAGTATTTT
many	TRBD1	13	TRBV5-1	TRBJ2-1	CASGTGGYNEQFF	TGCGCCAGCGGGACAGGGGGTTACAATGAGCAGTTCTTC
many	TRBD1	12	TRBV20-1	TRBJ2-2	CSARTGTGELFF	TGCAGTGCGAGGACAGGAACCGGGGAGCTGTTTTTT
few	TRBD1	12	TRBV29-1	TRBJ1-4	CSVGDSNEKLFF	TGCAGCGTGGGGGACAGTAATGAAAAACTGTTTTTT
few	.	15	TRBV20-1	TRBJ2-5	CSARDRRRGEETQYF	TGCAGTGCTAGAGACCGTCGGAGGGGAGAAGAGACCCAGTACTTC
many	.	15	TRBV7-8	TRBJ2-2	CASSLSRAFSGELFF	TGTGCCAGCAGCTTAAGCCGAGCTTTCTCCGGGGAGCTGTTTTTT
.	TRBD1	16	TRBV20-1	TRBJ1-5	CSAPIGQGRPNQPQHF	TGCAGTGCTCCTATAGGACAGGGGAGACCTAATCAGCCCCAGCATTTT
many	TRBD1	15	TRBV4-1	TRBJ2-5	CASSHWTGGRETQYF	TGCGCCAGCAGCCATTGGACAGGGGGCCGAGAGACCCAGTACTTC
many	.	12	TRBV4-3	TRBJ2-7	CASSQDGYEQYF	TGCGCCAGCAGCCAAGACGGGTACGAGCAGTACTTC